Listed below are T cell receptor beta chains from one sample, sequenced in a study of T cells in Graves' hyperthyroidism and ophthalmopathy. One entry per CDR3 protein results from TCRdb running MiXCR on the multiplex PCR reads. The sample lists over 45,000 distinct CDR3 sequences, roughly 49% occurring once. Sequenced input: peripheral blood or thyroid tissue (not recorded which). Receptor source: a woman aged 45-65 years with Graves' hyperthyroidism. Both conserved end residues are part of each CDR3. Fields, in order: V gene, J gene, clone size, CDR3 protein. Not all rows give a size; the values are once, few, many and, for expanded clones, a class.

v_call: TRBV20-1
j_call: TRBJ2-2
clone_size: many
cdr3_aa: CSANTGGVHTGELFF

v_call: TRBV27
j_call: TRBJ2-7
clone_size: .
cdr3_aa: CASSPGGANEQYF

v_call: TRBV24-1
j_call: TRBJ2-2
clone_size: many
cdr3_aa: CATSDPPRLAGGHIDTGELFF

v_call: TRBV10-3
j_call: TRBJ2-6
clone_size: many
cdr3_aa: CAISGLSGANVLTF

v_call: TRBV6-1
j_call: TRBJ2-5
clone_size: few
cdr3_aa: CASRAGGETQYF

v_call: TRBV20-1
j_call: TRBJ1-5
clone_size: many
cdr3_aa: CSARDYSNQPQHF

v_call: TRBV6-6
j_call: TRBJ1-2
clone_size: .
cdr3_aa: CASRRGDGYTF

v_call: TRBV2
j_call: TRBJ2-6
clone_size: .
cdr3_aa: CASSHDLRDTGTANVLTF

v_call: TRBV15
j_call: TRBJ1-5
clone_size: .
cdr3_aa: CATSPRGRNQPQHF

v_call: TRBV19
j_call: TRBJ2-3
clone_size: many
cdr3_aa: CASSVGPHTDTQYF

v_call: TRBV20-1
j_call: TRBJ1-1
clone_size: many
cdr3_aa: CSAAHPGTGAMNTEAFF

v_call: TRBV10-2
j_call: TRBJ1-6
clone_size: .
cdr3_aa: CASSTPGQGRPTSSYNSPLHF

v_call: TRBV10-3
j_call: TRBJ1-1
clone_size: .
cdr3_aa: CAIKSGMNTEAFF

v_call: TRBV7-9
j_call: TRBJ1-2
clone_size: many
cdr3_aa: CASSPSLAYGYTF

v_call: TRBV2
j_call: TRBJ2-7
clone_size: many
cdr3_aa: CASGVGYEQYF

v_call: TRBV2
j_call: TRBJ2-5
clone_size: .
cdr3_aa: CASVGQAETQYF

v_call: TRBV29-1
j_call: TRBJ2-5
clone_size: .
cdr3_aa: CSVDLGTSGSLQETQYF

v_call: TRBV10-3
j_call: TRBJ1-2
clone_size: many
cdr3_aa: CAITKGGDNYGYTF

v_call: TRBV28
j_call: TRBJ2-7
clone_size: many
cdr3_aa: CASSLTSGLYYEQYF

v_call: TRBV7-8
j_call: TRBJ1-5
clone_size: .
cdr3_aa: CASSAQLTGAHQPQHF

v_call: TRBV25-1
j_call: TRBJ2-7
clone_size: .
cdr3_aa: CASSPTRELSERYF

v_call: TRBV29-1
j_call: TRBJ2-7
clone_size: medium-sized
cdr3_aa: CSVEDTRGYEQYF

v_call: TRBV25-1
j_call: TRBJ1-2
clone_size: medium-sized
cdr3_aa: CASSEYGGIGGYTF

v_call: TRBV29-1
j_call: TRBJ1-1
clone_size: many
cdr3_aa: CSVDRLNTEASF

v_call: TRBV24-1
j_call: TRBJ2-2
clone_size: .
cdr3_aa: CATSDLRTGGEGGELFF

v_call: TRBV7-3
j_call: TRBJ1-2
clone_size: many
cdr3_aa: CASSLSGGEGGYTF

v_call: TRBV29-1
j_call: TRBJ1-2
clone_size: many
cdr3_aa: CSVGTGVVYGYTF

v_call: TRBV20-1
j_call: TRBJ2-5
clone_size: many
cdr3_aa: CSAGFEGRGETQYF

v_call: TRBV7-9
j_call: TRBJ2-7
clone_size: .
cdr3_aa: CASSASGRNLYEQYF

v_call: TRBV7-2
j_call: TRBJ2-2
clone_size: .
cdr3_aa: CASSLIGYPPGSCFF

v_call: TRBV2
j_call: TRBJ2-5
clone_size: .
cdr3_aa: CASKGSYSNQPQHFGGYQETQYF

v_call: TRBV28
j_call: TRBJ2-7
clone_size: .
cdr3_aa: CASSQPGQKSLF

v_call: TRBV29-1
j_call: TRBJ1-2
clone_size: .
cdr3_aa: CSVERRRNYGYTF

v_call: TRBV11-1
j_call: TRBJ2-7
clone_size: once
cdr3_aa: CASSPREFCEQYF

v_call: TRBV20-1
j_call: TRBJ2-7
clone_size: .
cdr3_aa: CSARPGTDLDSYEQHF

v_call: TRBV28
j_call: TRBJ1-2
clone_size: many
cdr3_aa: CASSFGTGTSGYTF

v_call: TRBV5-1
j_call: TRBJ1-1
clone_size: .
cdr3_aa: CASSWGTVSRGNTEAFF

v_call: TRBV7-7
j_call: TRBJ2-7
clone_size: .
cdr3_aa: CASSPAVGGEQYF

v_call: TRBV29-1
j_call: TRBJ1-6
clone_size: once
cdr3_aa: CSVEDTRGGQRNSPLHF

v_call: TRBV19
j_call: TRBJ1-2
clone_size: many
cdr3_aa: CASSSSPGTPLSGYTF

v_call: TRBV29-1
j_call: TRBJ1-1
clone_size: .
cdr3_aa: CSAGQGTEAFF

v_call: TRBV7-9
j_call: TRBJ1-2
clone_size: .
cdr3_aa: CASNQSRDFYSYTF

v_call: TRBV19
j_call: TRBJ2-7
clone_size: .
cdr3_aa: CASWDRVAYEQYF

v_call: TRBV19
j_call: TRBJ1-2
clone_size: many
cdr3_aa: CASSRSPQSLDWGYTF

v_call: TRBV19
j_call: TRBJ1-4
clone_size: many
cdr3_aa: CASSYSYRGRNEKLFF

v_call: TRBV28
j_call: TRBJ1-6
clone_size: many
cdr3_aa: CASSSPGTGLNSPLHF

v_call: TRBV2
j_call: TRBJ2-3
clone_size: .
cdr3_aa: CASSPRRSTDTQYF

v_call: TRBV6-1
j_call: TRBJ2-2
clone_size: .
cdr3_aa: CASRRDLTGELFF

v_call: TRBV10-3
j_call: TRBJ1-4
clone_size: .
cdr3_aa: CAIRAAGHGQNEKLFF

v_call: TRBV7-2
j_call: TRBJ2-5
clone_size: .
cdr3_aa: CASSYTGLAGGPEETQYF

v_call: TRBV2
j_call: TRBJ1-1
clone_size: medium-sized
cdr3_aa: CATERMNTEAFF

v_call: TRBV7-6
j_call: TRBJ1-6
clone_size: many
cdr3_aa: CAGSLDYNSPLHF

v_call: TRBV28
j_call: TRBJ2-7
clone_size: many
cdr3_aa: CASSSTVYEQYF